This record looks at one T cell receptor (beta chain) sequence and its context. Unique molecular identifiers were incorporated into the prepared TCRbeta library. TCRdb re-derived calls from the PCR reads in MiXCR, one entry per CDR3 protein. Of 450,000 to 550,000 distinct CDR3 sequences listed, about an eighth are singletons. The CDR3 extends over 10 amino acids. The V and J ends lost 8 bases and 7 bases respectively, with 10 bases between them. Germline V gene lookup returns CDR1 DFQATT and CDR2 SNEGSKA (reference sequence). The entry originates in a study of T-cell reconstitution after alpha-beta-depleted transplantation in children.

The clonotype was recovered from a female patient younger than 10 who had a stem cell transplant for aplastic anemia, so the T cells may come from the graft donor. Sample: PBMCs, mostly from graft donor cells, taken 180 days after TCRalphabeta/CD19-depleted stem cell transplant. This chain links TRBV20-1 with TRBJ2-3; maybe TRBD2 (6 bases). The CDR3 loop is CSPRGYTQYF. Here the CDR3 DNA reads TGCAGTCCCCGGGGGTATACGCAGTATTTT.